This TCR beta chain was recorded in a study of shared clonotypes between healthy human individuals. General study results and limits: Clonotypes not shared had lower generation probabilities than those common to all four donors.

Regarding this clone: What it binds is not known.

Trimming took 1 base from V and 2 from J; bases not matched to a gene: 7. The CDR3 runs 18 residues. CDR1 is SGHTA and CDR2 is FQGNSA in the germline V gene. The repertoire was sequenced with immunoSEQ multiplex PCR; TCRdb's copy has only in-frame clones and lacks some. The sample records 2.5 million or so clones, roughly nine tenths being singletons. The receptor was derived from a man aged 18 to 29 in good health. Sequenced material: naive CD4+ T cells sorted from blood. Regarding subset: CD45RA+ positively selected. V is TRBV7-2 and J is TRBJ2-7, with 14 bases identical to TRBD2. The chain's CDR3 is CASSLVGTSGSRPYEQYF. Written as DNA, the CDR3 is TGTGCCAGCAGCTTAGTAGGGACTAGCGGGAGCCGTCCCTACGAGCAGTACTTC.